This T cell receptor beta chain originates from a study of blood T cell repertoires in COVID-19. Across the whole study: Both acute and convalescent COVID-19 samples were obtained from the United States, Italy and Spain.

The assay was immunoSEQ multiplex PCR, and TCRdb's table has in-frame clones only and misses some. The table includes about 15,000 clones, approximately 88% detected once. CDR1 SNHLY and CDR2 FYNNEI come from the germline V gene. The length of the CDR3 is 14 residues. V gave up 6 bases and J gave up 8 bases; unmatched junction bases: 10. The chain carries TRBV2 and TRBJ2-3; 8 bases are shared with TRBD2. Sequencing used peripheral blood. The clonotype was recovered from a human donor in a cohort sampled during active COVID-19. CDR3 region: CASRPGTRPGTQYF. In DNA, the CDR3 is TGTGCCAGCAGGCCCGGGACTAGGCCCGGTACGCAGTATTTT.